This TCR beta chain was captured by sequencing in a study of neurological immune-mediated disorders. TCRdb analysed the 5' RACE reads with MiXCR anew, one entry per CDR3 protein. The top ten clones hold approximately 1.5% of a sample with approximately 44,000 distinct CDR3 sequences, 4.5% to 7% of them seen once. This clonotype has ten or more counts. Its antigen is not known. The CDR3 spans 12 residues. Trimming took off 1 base at V and 7 bases at J, with 6 bases between the two ends. Germline V gene sequence: CDR1 SGHRS, CDR2 YFSETQ. General study points: Among expanded clones, no CDR3 amino acid sequences were shared across subjects, a pattern suggesting private repertoires in all groups.

The sorted libraries drew on over 900,000 T cells that were CD4+ or CD8+. Input material: CD4+ T cells from blood. The rearrangement links TRBV5-1 to TRBJ2-1; D remains unclear. The receptor was derived from a woman aged 18-30 years with multiple sclerosis. CDR3 protein: CASSLKVNEQFF. The CDR3 region has the DNA TGCGCCAGCAGCTTGAAGGTGAATGAGCAGTTCTTC.